These T cell receptor beta chains were read from a single sample in a study of T cells of healthy individuals. Via MiXCR, TCRdb re-called the 5' RACE reads, giving one row per CDR3 protein. The repertoire holds more than 85,000 distinct CDR3 sequences, with roughly 15% as singletons. These receptor sequences come from a human donor in good health. The CDR3 runs from the conserved cysteine through the conserved F or W. The D gene is left open where the match is weak. Some rows mark clone size as missing; the rest say once, few, many or name a class of expanded clone.

>TRBD2|16|TRBJ2-3|TRBV13|once
TGTGCCAGCAGCCTTCGACTAGCGACCACGGGGGATACGCAGTATTTT
CASSLRLATTGDTQYF
>TRBD2|15|TRBJ2-5|TRBV7-3|many
TGTGCCAGCAGCTTAACTAGCGGGAGGTGGGAGACCCAGTACTTC
CASSLTSGRWETQYF
>NA|15|TRBJ2-3|TRBV7-2|NA
TGTGCCAGCAGCTTCAGGAGCCCTTCCACAGATACGCAGTATTTT
CASSFRSPSTDTQYF
>NA|12|TRBJ2-3|TRBV5-4|NA
TGTGCCAGCAGCCTGACCGGGTATACGCAGTATTTT
CASSLTGYTQYF
>NA|15|TRBJ1-1|TRBV20-1|NA
TGCAGTGCTAGAGATCTCAGGAGAGTGAACACTGAAGCTTTCTTT
CSARDLRRVNTEAFF
>TRBD1|11|TRBJ1-2|TRBV28|NA
TGTGCCAGCAGCCCCGGGACAGGGGGCTTATTC
CASSPGTGGLF
>NA|14|TRBJ2-3|TRBV29-1|NA
TGCAGCGTTGAGATGGTCTCGCCCCCAGATACGCAGTATTTT
CSVEMVSPPDTQYF
>NA|15|TRBJ1-1|TRBV7-6|few
TGTGCCAGCAGCCCTTTTGGGCGTTGGAACACTGAAGCTTTCTTT
CASSPFGRWNTEAFF
>NA|16|TRBJ1-6|TRBV20-1|NA
TGCAGTGCTAGAGATTCCCGGGAGGTCGATAATTCACCCCTCCACTTT
CSARDSREVDNSPLHF
>NA|13|TRBJ2-3|TRBV3-1|NA
TGTGCCAGCAGCCGCCGAAGCACAGATACGCAGTATTTT
CASSRRSTDTQYF
>TRBD2|17|TRBJ2-7|TRBV7-2|few
TGTGCCAGCAGCTTAGGAAGGACTAGCGGGAGGTCCTCGTCTAAGTACTTC
CASSLGRTSGRSSSKYF
>NA|15|TRBJ1-3|TRBV5-1|few
TGCGCCAGCAGCTTGGAACGTGCAGGTGGAAACACCATATATTTT
CASSLERAGGNTIYF
>TRBD2|16|TRBJ2-5|TRBV6-6|few
TGTGCCAGCACGTCCAAGCGGGGTGCAACCCAAGAGACCCAGTACTTC
CASTSKRGATQETQYF
>NA|13|TRBJ1-1|TRBV7-9|many
TGTGCCAGCAGCTTAGGGGTGGGAACTGAAGCTTTCTTT
CASSLGVGTEAFF
>TRBD1|14|TRBJ2-7|TRBV20-1|many
TGCAGTGCTAGAGATCGGGACAGGCGTTGGGAGCAGTACTTC
CSARDRDRRWEQYF
>NA|11|TRBJ2-4|TRBV7-2|many
TGTGCCAGCAGCCTAAGCAACATTCAGTACTTC
CASSLSNIQYF
>NA|14|TRBJ1-1|TRBV29-1|many
TGCAGCGTTGAGGGCGGGCAGAAGAACACTGAAGCTTTCTTT
CSVEGGQKNTEAFF
>TRBD2|15|TRBJ2-7|TRBV4-2|few
TGTGCCAGCAGCCCGACTAGCGACAGCTCCTACGAGCAGTACTTC
CASSPTSDSSYEQYF
>NA|15|TRBJ1-2|TRBV11-2|few
TGTGCCAGCAGCTCGACTAGGGACACCTTATATGGCTACACCTTC
CASSSTRDTLYGYTF
>NA|13|TRBJ1-1|TRBV10-3|few
TGTGCCATCTCTGCCTCAGGGGAATTGGAAGCTTTCTTT
CAISASGELEAFF
>NA|14|TRBJ1-5|TRBV20-1|few
TGCAGTGCCAGGGACGATGCTAGCAATCAGCCCCAGCATTTT
CSARDDASNQPQHF
>TRBD1|18|TRBJ1-5|TRBV20-1|NA
TGCAGTGCTAGAGATCTCCCGGGACAGGGACTTAGCAATCAGCCCCAGCATTTT
CSARDLPGQGLSNQPQHF
>NA|14|TRBJ2-2|TRBV6-2/TRBV6-3|many
TGTGCCAGCAGTAGGAGGGAGTGGGCCGGGGAGCTGTTTTTT
CASSRREWAGELFF
>NA|13|TRBJ2-7|TRBV20-1|NA
TGCAGTGCTAGAGATGTGGGCAAGTACGAGCAGTACTTC
CSARDVGKYEQYF
>NA|14|TRBJ1-1|TRBV6-5|once
TGTGCCAGCAGTTACTCGCAGCTGAACACTGAAGCTTTCTTT
CASSYSQLNTEAFF
>NA|13|TRBJ2-1|TRBV5-5|NA
TGTGCCAGCAGCTTGCACAGCGAGAATGAGCAGTTCTTC
CASSLHSENEQFF
>TRBD1|17|TRBJ1-5|TRBV20-1|many
TGCAGTGCTAGAGATCTGGGACAGCTTATAACTGATCAGCCCCAGCATTTT
CSARDLGQLITDQPQHF
>NA|11|TRBJ1-2|TRBV28|NA
TGTGCCAGCAGTTTTTTCGATGGCTACACCTTC
CASSFFDGYTF
>NA|14|TRBJ1-2|TRBV24-1|NA
TGTGCCACCAGTGACTCCGACATTAACTATGGCTACACCTTC
CATSDSDINYGYTF
>TRBD1|14|TRBJ1-5|TRBV28|NA
TGTGCCAGTACAAGACAGGGTAGCAATCAGCCCCAGCATTTT
CASTRQGSNQPQHF
>NA|13|TRBJ2-7|TRBV21-1|few
TGTGCCAGAGGGACTAGCGGGACCCACGAGCAGTACTTC
CARGTSGTHEQYF
>TRBD2|12|TRBJ2-7|TRBV6-2/TRBV6-3|NA
TGTGCCTCCTCCGCGGGGGGCTACGAGCAGTACTTC
CASSAGGYEQYF
>NA|16|TRBJ2-3|TRBV21-1|few
TGTGCCAGCATTGAGGAGGAGGGGAACTTCACAGATACGCAGTATTTT
CASIEEEGNFTDTQYF
>NA|14|TRBJ2-3|TRBV12-3/TRBV12-4|many
TGTGCCAGCAGTTTAGGTAACCCAACAGATACGCAGTATTTT
CASSLGNPTDTQYF
>TRBD2|13|TRBJ2-7|TRBV5-6|NA
TGTGCCAGCAGCTTGGAGCGGGGTTACGAGCAGTACTTC
CASSLERGYEQYF
>NA|15|TRBJ2-3|TRBV3-1|many
TGTGCCAGCAGCCGAGGGGGAGCAAGCACAGATACGCAGTATTTT
CASSRGGASTDTQYF
>TRBD2|15|TRBJ2-5|TRBV20-1|NA
TGCAGTGCCCTGCTAGCGGGAGGGCCGGGAGAGACCCAGTACTTC
CSALLAGGPGETQYF
>NA|11|TRBJ2-2|TRBV2|few
TGTGCCAGCAGTGGCCCCGGGGAGCTGTTTTTT
CASSGPGELFF
>TRBD2|15|TRBJ2-4|TRBV3-1|many
TGTGCCAGCAGCACCGGGACTAGCGGGAGTAACATTCAGTACTTC
CASSTGTSGSNIQYF
>NA|12|TRBJ1-4|TRBV30|few
TGTGCCTGGAGTCCCCCTCATGAAAAACTGTTTTTT
CAWSPPHEKLFF
>NA|14|TRBJ2-1|TRBV12-3/TRBV12-4|NA
TGTGCCAGCAGGGATAACAGGGTGAACAATGAGCAGTTCTTC
CASRDNRVNNEQFF
>NA|14|TRBJ2-1|TRBV5-1|NA
TGCGCCAGCAGAAGGGCAGGGCCCTACAATGAGCAGTTCTTC
CASRRAGPYNEQFF
>NA|14|TRBJ2-3|TRBV28|few
TGTGCCAGCCAACCCCCGGGGGCCCGGGATACGCAGTATTTT
CASQPPGARDTQYF
>TRBD2|16|TRBJ2-5|TRBV20-1|NA
TGCAGTGCTAGATCGGCGGGAGGGCGAGAAGGGATGACCCAGTACTTC
CSARSAGGREGMTQYF
>TRBD2|17|TRBJ2-1|TRBV4-3|many
TGCGCCAGCAGCCAAGACGTAGCGGGAGGGCTATACAATGAGCAGTTCTTC
CASSQDVAGGLYNEQFF
>TRBD1|13|TRBJ2-3|TRBV29-1|few
TGCAGCACCACAGGGGCATCCACAGATACGCAGTATTTT
CSTTGASTDTQYF
>NA|12|TRBJ2-1|TRBV20-1|many
TGCAGTGCTAGAGTACAGGCGGTTGAGCAGTTCTTC
CSARVQAVEQFF
>TRBD1|15|TRBJ2-2|TRBV10-3|NA
TGTGCCATCAGTCACGGACAGGCTAACACCGGGGAGCTGTTTTTT
CAISHGQANTGELFF